This passage covers 29 T cell receptor beta chains from one sample sequenced in a study of identical twins. TCRdb redid the calling of the 5' RACE reads with MiXCR, one entry per CDR3 protein. The table records around 240,000 distinct CDR3 sequences, approximately 7% of them present only once. The same data also contributed to another study, on yellow fever vaccine responses in identical twins.

The material sequenced was memory (CD45RO+) T cells sorted from blood. The receptors stem from a woman aged 18-29 years in good health.

The chain links TRBV28 to TRBJ1-2, with a tentative D call TRBD1 (5 bases). Trimming stripped 7 bases from V and 4 bases from J, with 13 bases between. CDR3 length equals 13 residues. Germline CDR1 and CDR2: MDHEN and SYDVKM. The CDR3 DNA reads TGTGCCAGCACGGGGGGAGGGTTCTATGGCTACACCTTC. Its protein is CASTGGGFYGYTF.

This clonotype showed up many times. This sequence joins TRBV29-1 and TRBJ1-1; 7 positions agree with TRBD1. CDR1 SQVTM and CDR2 ANQGSEA come from the germline V gene. This CDR3 contains 11 residues. J lost 4 bases, V lost 4 bases, and 0 bases had no gene match. The CDR3 DNA reads as TGCAGCGTTGGACAGGGCACTGAAGCTTTCTTT. This encodes CSVGQGTEAFF.

The chain has TRBV11-3 and TRBJ2-5, with 7 bases that match TRBD2. CDR3 size: 15 residues. Trimming cost V 5 bases and J 1 base; bases outside gene matches: 7. Germline-derived CDR1 and CDR2 are SGHNT and YENEEA. The CDR3 nucleotides are TGTGCCAGCAGCCCAATGAGACTAGCCCAAGAGACCCAGTACTTC. Translation gives CASSPMRLAQETQYF.

J is TRBJ2-4 and V is TRBV15; the match to TRBD2 covers 10 bases. The CDR3 contains 16 residues. CDR1 is LNHNV, CDR2 YYDKDF, per germline (reference sequence). V shed 1 base, J shed 5 bases, and the junction held 5 bases outside the gene matches. This chain's CDR3 is CATSRGEGTSENIQYF. Written as DNA, the CDR3 is TGTGCCACCAGCAGAGGAGAGGGGACTAGCGAAAACATTCAGTACTTC.

J is TRBJ2-1 and V is TRBV21-1; the table's D call, TRBD1, was not checked against the DNA. TRBV21-1 is a documented pseudogene. CDR3 length: 16 residues. The CDR3 sequence is CASSHWGDRGYNEQFF. Here the CDR3 DNA reads TGTGCCAGCAGCCACTGGGGGGACAGGGGCTACAATGAGCAGTTCTTC.

The rearrangement uses TRBV6-5 and TRBJ1-1; D may be TRBD1 (6 bases). The CDR3 spans 15 residues. Trimming shortened V by 6 bases and J by 7 bases, and 21 bases separated the two germline ends. Looked up from germline, CDR1 is MNHEY and CDR2 is SVGAGI. The CDR3 DNA follows: TGTGCCAGCAGCTACGACGGACTGGGGGCTGTTGAAGCTTTCTTT. Protein sequence: CASSYDGLGAVEAFF.

The rearrangement uses TRBV20-1 and TRBJ2-1, with TRBD2 matching 10 bases. This CDR3 is built from 15 residues. CDR1 and CDR2 from the germline V gene are DFQATT and SNEGSKA (reference sequence). J was trimmed by 11 bases and V by 2 bases; bases with no gene match: 12. CDR3 nucleotide sequence: TGCAGTGCTAGATTCTCAGCGGGAGGGGGGATCAAGCAGTTCTTC. Protein product: CSARFSAGGGIKQFF.

This clonotype has a count of ten or more. The J gene is TRBJ2-2, the V gene TRBV6-5, with D unclear. This CDR3 has 15 amino acids. V gave up 0 bases and J gave up 1 base, with 6 bases separating them. Looked up from germline, CDR1 is MNHEY and CDR2 is SVGAGI. The CDR3 sequence: CASSYSNLNTGELFF. The CDR3 DNA reads as TGTGCCAGCAGTTACTCAAACTTGAACACCGGGGAGCTGTTTTTT.

This chain joins TRBV11-2 and TRBJ2-1, with D unclear. The CDR3 has 14 amino acids. CDR1 is SGHAT, CDR2 FQNNGV, per germline. V lost 1 base and J lost 9, with 13 bases in between. CDR3 sequence reads: CASSLGYLGTEQFF. In DNA form, the CDR3 reads TGTGCCAGCAGCTTAGGGTACCTAGGTACTGAGCAGTTCTTC.

This clonotype has at least ten counts. The CDR3 protein is CSATGSLSTDTQYF. The CDR3 bases are TGCAGCGCCACCGGTAGCCTTAGCACAGATACGCAGTATTTT. V usage is TRBV29-1 and J usage is TRBJ2-3; D is uncertain. The V gene lost 7 bases and the J gene lost 0 bases, with 14 bases spanning the gap. The germline CDR1 and CDR2 sequences are SQVTM and ANQGSEA. This CDR3 contains 14 residues.

The table lists this clonotype with many counts. V and J are TRBV20-1 and TRBJ2-7; 7 positions match TRBD2. Trimming at V came to 2 bases and at J to 2 bases, leaving 12 bases not matched to a gene. The germline gives CDR1 DFQATT, CDR2 SNEGSKA (reference sequence). There are 16 residues in the CDR3. CDR3 DNA: TGCAGTGCTAGACTAGAGGGCAGCGGGGTAGCCTACGAGCAGTACTTC. Translating it yields CSARLEGSGVAYEQYF.

This clonotype has a count of ten or more. The chain joins TRBV3-1 to TRBJ2-7; 7 bases are shared with TRBD2. Germline-derived CDR1 and CDR2 are LGHDT and YNNKEL (reference sequence). CDR3 size: 17 residues. The trim removed 3 bases at V and 0 bases at J, leaving 11 bases unmatched. Here the CDR3 DNA reads TGTGCCAGCAGCCACGGATCTCCGCGGACTAGCTCCTACGAGCAGTACTTC. Its protein product is CASSHGSPRTSSYEQYF.

J is TRBJ2-2 and V is TRBV10-3; 7 nucleotides align to TRBD2. The germline gives CDR1 ENHRY, CDR2 SYGVKD. V gave up 10 bases and J gave up 2 bases; unmatched junction bases: 10. This CDR3 contains 15 residues. CDR3 DNA sequence: TGTGCCACCACACGGGGAGGGGCAAACACCGGGGAGCTGTTTTTT. Protein sequence: CATTRGGANTGELFF.

This clonotype was seen ten or more times. This sequence joins TRBV13 and TRBJ2-3; D is ambiguous. The CDR3 contains 13 residues. Trimming shortened V by 6 bases and J by 1 base, and 8 bases separated the two germline ends. Germline CDR1 and CDR2: PRHDT and FYEKMQ (reference sequence). CDR3 nucleotides: TGTGCCAGCAGTTCCGACCGCACAGATACGCAGTATTTT. Encoded protein: CASSSDRTDTQYF.

The J gene is TRBJ2-3, the V gene TRBV20-1; D not resolved. CDR3 length equals 13 residues. The germline V and J ends were trimmed by 2 bases and 4 bases, with 10 bases remaining between them. Germline CDR1 DFQATT, CDR2 SNEGSKA (reference sequence). CDR3 region: CSARLQGPDTQYF. CDR3 nucleotide sequence: TGCAGTGCTAGACTCCAAGGCCCAGATACGCAGTATTTT.

CDR3 sequence reads: CASSLMFGTGGEEQYF. CDR3 sequence (DNA): TGTGCCAGCAGTTTAATGTTTGGGACAGGGGGTGAAGAGCAGTACTTC. The J gene is TRBJ2-7, the V gene TRBV27; 11 nucleotides agree with TRBD1. The CDR3 spans 16 residues. The V segment lost 2 bases and the J segment 7 bases; nucleotides outside the gene matches: 10. The germline V gene encodes CDR1 MNHEY and CDR2 SMNVEV (reference sequence).

This clonotype was recorded at least ten times. The chain carries TRBV12-3 or TRBV12-4 and TRBJ2-2; a possible D gene is TRBD1 (5 bases). The CDR3 loop spans 14 amino acids. Between the trimmed V and J ends, which lost 5 bases and 4 bases, there was a span of 11 bases. CDR3 nucleotide sequence: TGTGCCAGCAGTACTCGACAGAGCACCGGGGAGCTGTTTTTT. It specifies CASSTRQSTGELFF.

This clonotype came up a few times. The chain has TRBV21-1 and TRBJ2-3; the table's TRBD2 call for D was not verified on the DNA. TRBV21-1 is a listed pseudogene. The CDR3 extends over 17 amino acids. This CDR3 is CASKRKSPRRSTDTQYF. CDR3 sequence (DNA): TGTGCCAGCAAAAGAAAGAGCCCACGCCGCTCTACAGATACGCAGTATTTT.

This clonotype has at least ten counts. The chain uses TRBV29-1 and TRBJ1-2; 7 bases agree with TRBD1. This CDR3 comprises 11 residues. V shed 5 bases and J 3 bases; nucleotides not matched to a gene: 0. Germline V gene lookup returns CDR1 SQVTM and CDR2 ANQGSEA. The CDR3 protein is CSVTGDYGYTF. DNA for the CDR3: TGCAGCGTTACAGGGGACTATGGCTACACCTTC.

CDR3 sequence: CASRIKTGLNEKLFF. The DNA of the CDR3 is TGTGCCAGCAGAATCAAGACCGGGCTGAATGAAAAACTGTTTTTT. This chain links TRBV28 with TRBJ1-4; D is unresolved. Between the trimmed V and J ends, which lost 6 bases and 5 bases, there was a span of 16 bases. Germline V gene data show CDR1 as MDHEN and CDR2 as SYDVKM. The CDR3 sequence is 15 residues long.

V gene TRBV28 combines with J gene TRBJ2-1; 9 positions match TRBD1. V lost 7 bases to trimming and J lost 1 base; unmatched junction nucleotides: 8. The length of the CDR3 is 16 residues. Germline V gene sequence: CDR1 MDHEN, CDR2 SYDVKM. CDR3 sequence (DNA): TGTGCCAGCACCCCAAGGGGACAGGGTTCCTACAATGAGCAGTTCTTC. This encodes CASTPRGQGSYNEQFF.

This chain connects TRBV6-5 to TRBJ2-1; TRBD2 agrees at 7 bases. Germline V gives CDR1 MNHEY, CDR2 SVGAGI. The junction had 10 bases not matched to a gene; V was cut back by 4 bases and J by 4 bases. This CDR3 has 16 residues. This CDR3 is CASSSLAIEAYNEQFF. CDR3 sequence (DNA): TGTGCCAGCAGTTCACTAGCGATCGAGGCTTACAATGAGCAGTTCTTC.

This clonotype was counted between two and nine times. This chain uses TRBV12-3 or TRBV12-4 with TRBJ1-5, with 8 nucleotides matching TRBD1. The CDR3 runs 15 residues. V shed 6 bases, J shed 1 base, and the junction held 5 bases outside the gene matches. The CDR3 here is CASSQQGGSNQPQHF. DNA for the CDR3: TGTGCCAGCAGCCAACAGGGGGGAAGCAATCAGCCCCAGCATTTT.

The V gene is TRBV20-1, the J gene TRBJ2-3, with 9 positions matching TRBD2. Germline CDR1 is DFQATT and CDR2 is SNEGSKA (reference sequence). The J segment lost 6 bases and the V segment lost 8 bases, leaving 9 bases of the junction unmatched. The CDR3 has 13 residues. The CDR3 region is CSPAAGGRDTQYF. The CDR3 DNA follows: TGCAGTCCCGCAGCGGGGGGCCGGGATACGCAGTATTTT.

Ten or more counts support this clonotype. The gene calls are TRBV10-3 and TRBJ2-1; D unclear. Trimming pared 7 bases from V and 5 bases from J, leaving 9 bases between. Germline CDR1 ENHRY, CDR2 SYGVKD. This CDR3 spans 12 amino acids. CDR3 sequence reads: CAIKAAHNEQFF. As DNA, the CDR3 is TGTGCCATCAAGGCCGCCCACAATGAGCAGTTCTTC.

This clonotype occurred many times. The rearrangement links TRBV12-3 or TRBV12-4 to TRBJ2-3; D gene uncertain. Trimming removed 6 bases at V and 7 bases at J, with 20 bases between. The length of the CDR3 is 15 residues. The CDR3 spells CASSSRTGPLYTQYF. DNA for the CDR3: TGTGCCAGCAGCTCGCGTACGGGTCCACTCTATACGCAGTATTTT.

In its sample, this clonotype was seen many times. The V call is TRBV12-3 or TRBV12-4, the J call TRBJ1-3; D ambiguous. V was trimmed by 7 bases and J by 4 bases, leaving 8 bases between them. The CDR3 has 12 residues. Written as DNA, the CDR3 is TGTGCCAGCATGGGTGGGGGAAACACCATATATTTT. Translating gives CASMGGGNTIYF.

This clonotype was recorded many times. The V call is TRBV10-3, the J call TRBJ2-2; a weak D match, TRBD2 (6 bases). The CDR3 length is 16 residues. Germline CDR1 is ENHRY and CDR2 is SYGVKD. Between the trimmed V and J ends, which lost 0 bases and 5 bases, there was a span of 13 bases. The CDR3 DNA reads TGTGCCATCAGTGAGTCGCGGAGGGCTTTAACCGGGGAGCTGTTTTTT. Its protein is CAISESRRALTGELFF.

This clonotype came up a few times. The DNA of the CDR3 is TGTGCCATCAGTGCTGGACACACTGAAGCTTTCTTT. Translated, it gives CAISAGHTEAFF. The chain employs TRBV10-3 and TRBJ1-1; D is ambiguous. The CDR3 is 12 amino acids. Between the trimmed V and J ends, which lost 4 bases and 3 bases, there was a span of 6 bases. The V gene's germline CDR1 is ENHRY and CDR2 SYGVKD.